Listed below are T cell receptor beta chains from one sample, sequenced in a study of T cell responses to AZD1222 COVID-19 vaccine. The data were produced by immunoSEQ multiplex PCR, yet TCRdb's version contains in-frame clones alone and is incomplete. The table records more than 70,000 clones, 80% to 90% of them present only once. The sample was peripheral blood, taken on day 0 of AZD1222 vaccination. These receptors originate from an adult in good health. Both conserved end residues are part of each CDR3. The D gene is left open where the match is weak. Clone size is not always given. Where it is, it says once, few, many or a class for expanded clones.

CDR3aa | CDR3nt | j_gene | d_gene | v_gene | abundance
CASSETSGLLQFF | TGTGCCAGCAGTGAGACTAGCGGGCTCCTTCAGTTCTTC | TRBJ2-1 | TRBD2 | TRBV6-4 | NA
CASSLRKPGTVPGTNEKLFF | TGTGCCAGCAGCTTGCGAAAACCCGGGACAGTCCCCGGTACTAATGAAAAACTGTTTTTT | TRBJ1-4 | TRBD1 | TRBV5-5 | NA
CASSLASSGQGYNEQFF | TGCGCCAGCAGCTTGGCTTCGTCCGGACAGGGCTACAATGAGCAGTTCTTC | TRBJ2-1 | TRBD1 | TRBV5-1 | NA
CASSDTAGSGNTIYF | TGTGCCAGTAGTGACACCGCAGGGTCTGGAAACACCATATATTTT | TRBJ1-3 | NA | TRBV19 | few
CASSLDRGNTEAFF | TGTGCCAGCAGCTTGGACAGGGGGAACACTGAAGCTTTCTTT | TRBJ1-1 | TRBD1 | TRBV5-4 | once
CASSRGLTVYEQYF | TGTGCCAGCAGTCGGGGACTGACAGTCTACGAGCAGTACTTC | TRBJ2-7 | NA | TRBV28 | once
CASSLLRQGANNQPQHF | TGTGCCAGCAGTTTATTACGACAGGGGGCTAACAATCAGCCCCAGCATTTT | TRBJ1-5 | TRBD1 | TRBV27 | NA
CASSQQRDTEAFF | TGTGCCAGCAGCCAACAAAGGGACACTGAAGCTTTCTTT | TRBJ1-1 | NA | TRBV14 | NA
CASSTMGGQNTEAFF | TGTGCCAGCAGCACGATGGGAGGCCAGAACACTGAAGCTTTCTTT | TRBJ1-1 | NA | TRBV5-6 | NA
CASSSGFRGGETQYF | TGTGCCAGCAGCTCAGGGTTCAGAGGGGGAGAGACCCAGTACTTC | TRBJ2-5 | NA | TRBV11-3 | NA
CASSGASGANVLTF | TGTGCCAGCAGTGGCGCCTCTGGGGCCAACGTCCTGACTTTC | TRBJ2-6 | NA | TRBV25-1 | NA
CASSQGLAGTGSEKLFF | TGTGCCAGCAGCCAAGGTCTTGCCGGGACAGGGAGCGAAAAACTGTTTTTT | TRBJ1-4 | TRBD1 | TRBV3-1/TRBV3-2 | NA
CASSLAGIQKLFF | TGTGCCAGCAGTTTAGCGGGGATCCAAAAACTGTTTTTT | TRBJ1-4 | NA | TRBV12-3/TRBV12-4 | NA
CASSEGRRQPQHF | TGTGCCAGCAGTGAAGGGCGGCGTCAGCCCCAGCATTTT | TRBJ1-5 | NA | TRBV2 | few
CASNSQASTDTQYF | TGCGCCAGCAACTCACAGGCTAGCACAGATACGCAGTATTTT | TRBJ2-3 | NA | TRBV5-1 | NA
CSATDKAEAFF | TGCAGTGCTACAGACAAGGCTGAAGCTTTCTTT | TRBJ1-1 | NA | TRBV20-1 | NA
CASAQTGTEAFF | TGTGCTAGTGCCCAGACAGGGACTGAAGCTTTCTTT | TRBJ1-1 | TRBD1 | TRBV12-5 | NA
CASSQGWVADTQYF | TGTGCCAGCAGCCAAGGTTGGGTGGCGGATACGCAGTATTTT | TRBJ2-3 | NA | TRBV14 | NA
CASRSTSGRYLAKNIQYF | TGTGCCAGCAGATCGACTAGCGGGAGATACCTAGCCAAAAACATTCAGTACTTC | TRBJ2-4 | TRBD2 | TRBV27 | NA
CASTISGQNEAFF | TGTGCCAGCACGATCAGCGGACAGAATGAAGCTTTCTTT | TRBJ1-1 | NA | TRBV2 | NA
CASSNLNTEAFF | TGTGCCAGCAGCAATTTGAACACTGAAGCTTTCTTT | TRBJ1-1 | NA | TRBV3-1/TRBV3-2 | NA
CASSDVGRSEAFF | TGTGCCAGCAGTGATGTAGGACGGAGTGAAGCTTTCTTT | TRBJ1-1 | NA | TRBV25-1 | once
CATSDRDPKAGNTIYF | TGTGCCACCAGTGACCGGGACCCAAAGGCTGGAAACACCATATATTTT | TRBJ1-3 | NA | TRBV24-1 | NA
CSSFTGQGHGYTF | TGCAGCTCCTTCACGGGACAGGGGCATGGCTACACCTTC | TRBJ1-2 | TRBD1 | TRBV29-1 | NA
CASSPQREANVLTF | TGTGCCAGCTCACCCCAGCGTGAGGCCAACGTCCTGACTTTC | TRBJ2-6 | NA | TRBV18 | NA
CAWTNFGSLNTEAFF | TGTGCCTGGACCAATTTTGGCAGCCTCAACACTGAAGCTTTCTTT | TRBJ1-1 | NA | TRBV30 | NA
CASSLWIAGTDTQYF | TGTGCCAGCAGCTTGTGGATAGCGGGAACAGATACGCAGTATTTT | TRBJ2-3 | TRBD2 | TRBV5-6 | NA
CAISKTGSSYNEQFF | TGTGCCATCAGTAAGACAGGCAGCTCCTACAATGAGCAGTTCTTC | TRBJ2-1 | NA | TRBV10-3 | NA
CASSPRDRGILSGANVLTF | TGTGCCAGCAGCCCGCGGGACAGGGGGATTCTCTCTGGGGCCAACGTCCTGACTTTC | TRBJ2-6 | TRBD1 | TRBV4-2 | NA
CASRDRGWTGELFF | TGTGCCAGCAGAGACAGGGGGTGGACCGGGGAGCTGTTTTTT | TRBJ2-2 | TRBD1 | TRBV25-1 | NA
CASGTGRNRGYTF | TGTGCCAGCGGGACAGGGAGGAACCGTGGCTACACCTTC | TRBJ1-2 | TRBD1 | TRBV6-5 | NA
CASSFGHGPYEQYF | TGTGCCAGCAGTTTTGGGCACGGTCCCTACGAGCAGTACTTC | TRBJ2-7 | NA | TRBV28 | NA
CASKGFSGGYTF | TGTGCCAGCAAGGGATTCTCAGGTGGCTACACCTTC | TRBJ1-2 | NA | TRBV6-5 | NA
CASSKGGKSAPLHF | TGTGCCAGCAGCAAAGGGGGGAAGTCGGCACCCCTCCACTTT | TRBJ1-6 | NA | TRBV21-1 | NA
CASSFDGGGQPQHF | TGTGCCAGCAGCTTCGACGGGGGCGGACAGCCCCAGCATTTT | TRBJ1-5 | NA | TRBV27 | NA
CASSLGLAGVEQYF | TGTGCCAGCAGCTTGGGACTAGCGGGAGTCGAGCAGTACTTC | TRBJ2-7 | TRBD2 | TRBV5-4 | NA
CASSPGYQETQYF | TGTGCCAGCAGCCCGGGGTACCAAGAGACCCAGTACTTC | TRBJ2-5 | NA | TRBV5-4 | NA
CAISELEESEQYF | TGTGCCATCAGCGAACTAGAGGAGTCCGAGCAGTACTTC | TRBJ2-7 | NA | TRBV10-3 | NA
CASSPTGSSLTEAFF | TGCGCCAGCAGCCCGACAGGGAGCAGCCTCACTGAAGCTTTCTTT | TRBJ1-1 | TRBD1 | TRBV5-1 | once
CASSLASGISNYEQYF | TGTGCCAGCAGCCTTGCTAGCGGCATCTCCAACTACGAGCAGTACTTC | TRBJ2-7 | TRBD2 | TRBV5-4 | once
CASSTTSGSYNEQFF | TGTGCCAGCAGTACCACTAGCGGGTCCTACAATGAGCAGTTCTTC | TRBJ2-1 | TRBD2 | TRBV6-5 | NA
CASSLAPVGGSKDTQYF | TGCGCCAGCAGCTTGGCTCCCGTTGGAGGGAGTAAAGATACGCAGTATTTT | TRBJ2-3 | NA | TRBV5-1 | NA
CAWSGTGGRSGYTF | TGTGCCTGGAGTGGCACAGGGGGCCGGTCTGGCTACACCTTC | TRBJ1-2 | TRBD1 | TRBV30 | NA
CASSRSGSDTDTQYF | TGTGCCAGCAGCCGTAGCGGGAGTGACACAGATACGCAGTATTTT | TRBJ2-3 | TRBD2 | TRBV2 | once
CASSFREGYTF | TGTGCCAGCAGCTTCAGGGAGGGCTACACCTTC | TRBJ1-2 | NA | TRBV7-9 | NA
CASSPGQGALGYTF | TGTGCCAGCAGCCCGGGACAGGGGGCTTTAGGCTACACCTTC | TRBJ1-2 | TRBD1 | TRBV7-9 | NA